Below are 27 T cell receptor beta chains sequenced from a single sample in a study of control samples from healthy donors and cancer patients. The protocol was immunoSEQ multiplex PCR, while the TCRdb copy is restricted to in-frame clones and leaves out a portion. The data contain about 140,000 clones, just under 95% of them singletons. The sequencing sample was made of blood. These receptors were taken from a man aged 25 to 40 in good health.

The rearrangement uses TRBV6-5 and TRBJ1-2; D perhaps matches TRBD1 (6 bases). Germline V CDR1 and CDR2: MNHEY, SVGAGI. The CDR3 length is 13 residues. V lost 5 bases to trimming and J lost 5 bases, with 12 bases between them. This chain's CDR3 is CASSPGTRYGYTF. CDR3 DNA: TGTGCCAGCAGTCCCGGGACACGTTATGGCTACACCTTC.

The rearrangement uses TRBV6-6 and TRBJ1-1; D is uncertain. CDR3 length equals 14 residues. The germline gives CDR1 MNHNY, CDR2 SVGAGI (reference sequence). V was clipped by 4 bases and J by 4 bases, with 13 bases between them. CDR3 bases: TGTGCCAGCAGTTTTGCCCAGGAGGGCACTGAAGCTTTCTTT. Translating it yields CASSFAQEGTEAFF.

The chain combines TRBV6-5 with TRBJ1-2; D is uncertain. V was cut by 7 bases and J by 2 bases, with 17 bases left in between. Germline V CDR1 and CDR2: MNHEY, SVGAGI. The CDR3 contains 15 residues. The DNA for the CDR3 is TGTGCCAGCACCGGATTTAATACTCCCAACTATGGCTACACCTTC. Residues: CASTGFNTPNYGYTF.

V and J are TRBV6-1 and TRBJ2-7; TRBD1 matches at 9 bases. There are 16 residues in the CDR3. CDR1 MNHNS and CDR2 SASEGT come from the germline V gene. The V gene end was trimmed by 2 bases and the J gene end by 2 bases; junction bases not matched to a gene: 7. CDR3 loop: CASSELPGQGAYEQYF. CDR3 nucleotide sequence: TGTGCCAGCAGTGAATTGCCGGGACAGGGAGCCTACGAGCAGTACTTC.

This chain joins TRBV6-1 and TRBJ1-6, with TRBD1 identical over 8 bases. The CDR3 is 16 residues long. J gave up 7 bases and V 2 bases, and 7 bases lay outside the gene matches. Germline V gene lookup returns CDR1 MNHNS and CDR2 SASEGT. The CDR3 bases are TGTGCCAGCAGTGAAAAACCAGGACAGGGAAATTCACCCCTCCACTTT. It codes for CASSEKPGQGNSPLHF.

J is TRBJ2-7 and V is TRBV3-1 (or the pseudogene TRBV3-2), with 8 nucleotides matching TRBD1. V shed 1 base, J shed 2 bases, and the junction held 4 bases outside the gene matches. Germline lookup yields CDR1 LGHDT and CDR2 YNNKEL (reference sequence). The CDR3 sequence is 15 residues long. The CDR3 DNA follows: TGTGCCAGCAGCCAAGGGACAGGGACGACCTACGAGCAGTACTTC. Translation gives CASSQGTGTTYEQYF.

The chain recombines TRBV27 with TRBJ2-1; D may be TRBD1 (5 bases). The CDR3 has 13 amino acids. The germline V and J ends were trimmed by 4 bases and 4 bases, with 8 bases remaining between them. Germline V gene data show CDR1 as MNHEY and CDR2 as SMNVEV (reference sequence). CDR3 loop: CASSSAGYNEQFF. CDR3 sequence (DNA): TGTGCCAGCAGTTCCGCAGGGTACAATGAGCAGTTCTTC.

This clone was picked up one time. The V call is TRBV28, the J call TRBJ2-1, with 11 bases fitting TRBD2. From germline, CDR1 is MDHEN and CDR2 SYDVKM. CDR3 length equals 16 residues. The trim removed 8 bases at V and 2 bases at J, leaving 8 bases unmatched. This CDR3 reads CASFTSGRFPYNEQFF. CDR3 nucleotides: TGTGCCAGCTTTACTAGCGGGAGATTCCCCTACAATGAGCAGTTCTTC.

The genes are TRBV6-2 or TRBV6-3 and TRBJ1-2; no firm D call. V was trimmed by 2 bases and J by 6 bases, leaving 13 bases between them. Germline V gene data show CDR1 as MNHEY and CDR2 as SVGEGT. The CDR3 runs 14 residues. CDR3 nucleotide sequence: TGTGCCAGCAGTTACCGACCGGGCGGAAATGGCTACACCTTC. Residues: CASSYRPGGNGYTF.

The chain has TRBV5-6 and TRBJ1-1; D uncertain. Germline CDR1 is SGHDT and CDR2 is YYEEEE. The CDR3 is 14 residues long. The V gene lost 0 bases and the J gene lost 3 bases, with 9 bases spanning the gap. CDR3 in amino acids: CASSLARRDTEAFF. The CDR3 coding sequence is TGTGCCAGCAGCTTGGCTCGCCGGGACACTGAAGCTTTCTTT.

The CDR3 is CASSLIQGLDEQFF. The CDR3 DNA follows: TGTGCCAGCAGCTTGATACAGGGTCTGGATGAGCAGTTCTTC. This chain links TRBV5-6 with TRBJ2-1; D is perhaps TRBD1 (6 bases). V was shortened by 1 base and J by 8 bases, with 13 bases between the two germline ends. Germline assignment: CDR1 SGHDT and CDR2 YYEEEE. There are 14 residues in the CDR3.

The chain couples TRBV7-8 to TRBJ2-6, with a weak D call TRBD1 (5 bases). CDR3 size: 15 residues. Trimming left V 5 bases short and J 3 bases short, with 11 bases between. Germline assignment: CDR1 SGHVS and CDR2 FQNEAQ. The DNA of the CDR3 is TGTGCCAGCAGCGTGGCAGGGATTGGGGCCAACGTCCTGACTTTC. This encodes CASSVAGIGANVLTF. Together with reference TRBV7-8 and TRBJ2-6, the CDR3 gives the full variable domain: GAGVSQSPRYKVAKRGQDVALRCDPISGHVSLFWYQQALGQGPEFLTYFQNEAQLDKSGLPSDRFFAERPEGSVSTLKIQRTQQEDSAVYLCASSVAGIGANVLTFGAGSRLTVL.

A remark on this clone: The same CDR3 arises from other DNA sequences in this sample as well. V gene TRBV7-2 combines with J gene TRBJ1-5, with D uncertain. This CDR3 is built from 13 residues. Germline V gene sequence: CDR1 SGHTA, CDR2 FQGNSA. Trimming removed 2 bases at V and 4 bases at J, with 6 bases between. Here the CDR3 reads CASSLRGNQPQHF. The DNA of the CDR3 is TGTGCCAGCAGCTTACGGGGAAATCAGCCCCAGCATTTT. Combining the CDR3 with reference TRBV7-2 and TRBJ1-5 gives the whole variable domain GAGVSQSPSNKVTEKGKDVELRCDPISGHTALYWYRQSLGQGLEFLIYFQGNSAPDKSGLPSDRFSAERTGGSVSTLTIQRTQQEDSAVYLCASSLRGNQPQHFGDGTRLSIL.

V usage is TRBV29-1 and J usage is TRBJ1-1; D is unresolved. The CDR3 consists of 12 residues. Trimming stripped 1 base from V and 5 bases from J, with 8 bases between. Germline CDR1 and CDR2: SQVTM and ANQGSEA. CDR3 residues: CSVEGVETEAFF. CDR3 DNA sequence: TGCAGCGTTGAAGGGGTCGAGACTGAAGCTTTCTTT.

This clone was picked up one time. The chain has TRBV6-1 and TRBJ2-7; D could derive from TRBD1 or TRBD2 (5 bases each). Trimming pared 1 base from V and 3 bases from J, leaving 7 bases between. This CDR3 has 13 amino acids. Germline V gene lookup returns CDR1 MNHNS and CDR2 SASEGT. The CDR3 region has the DNA TGTGCCAGCAGTGAAGGGGGACGCTACGAGCAGTACTTC. Amino acids: CASSEGGRYEQYF.

The J gene is TRBJ2-2, the V gene TRBV18; a weak D match, TRBD2 (5 bases). Trimming pared 1 base from V and 0 bases from J, leaving 12 bases between. Germline CDR1 is KGHSH and CDR2 is LQKENI. CDR3 length: 17 residues. The CDR3 is CASSPLLAGTNTGELFF. CDR3 sequence (DNA): TGTGCCAGCTCACCACTACTGGCCGGGACGAACACCGGGGAGCTGTTTTTT.

This sequence joins TRBV23-1 and TRBJ2-7; D uncertain. TRBV23-1 is known as an ORF, though its function is uncertain. Trimming took off 11 bases at V and 9 bases at J, with 14 bases between the two ends. CDR3 length equals 10 residues. CDR3 residues: CASFTRMQYF. DNA for the CDR3: TGCGCCTCTTTCACTCGCATGCAGTACTTC.

The chain has TRBV7-2 and TRBJ2-1; 11 positions agree with TRBD2. CDR1 is SGHTA and CDR2 is FQGNSA in the germline V gene. The CDR3 extends over 16 amino acids. The V and J ends lost 4 bases and 9 bases, in that order; junction bases with no gene match: 11. In DNA, the CDR3 is TGTGCCAGCAGCTCTCCGACTAGCGGGATGAACGGTGAGCAGTTCTTC. This codes for CASSSPTSGMNGEQFF.

This clone was found once. This chain joins TRBV7-2 and TRBJ2-3; no reliable D call. The CDR3 spans 11 residues. Germline loops: CDR1 SGHTA, CDR2 FQGNSA. Trimming removed 2 bases from V and 8 bases from J, with 5 bases in between. In DNA form, the CDR3 reads TGTGCCAGCAGCTTAATCGGTACGCAGTATTTT. Amino acid sequence: CASSLIGTQYF. Combining the CDR3 with reference TRBV7-2 and TRBJ2-3 gives the whole variable domain GAGVSQSPSNKVTEKGKDVELRCDPISGHTALYWYRQSLGQGLEFLIYFQGNSAPDKSGLPSDRFSAERTGGSVSTLTIQRTQQEDSAVYLCASSLIGTQYFGPGTRLTVL.

V usage is TRBV18 and J usage is TRBJ2-4; D is undetermined. V gave up 2 bases and J gave up 2 bases, with 7 bases separating them. CDR1 and CDR2 from the germline V gene are KGHSH and LQKENI. The CDR3 consists of 14 residues. In nucleotides, the CDR3 is TGTGCCAGCTCACCATGGTCGACCAAAAACATTCAGTACTTC. It specifies CASSPWSTKNIQYF. The full variable domain, rest sourced from reference TRBV18 and TRBJ2-4, is NAGVMQNPRHLVRRRGQEARLRCSPMKGHSHVYWYRQLPEEGLKFMVYLQKENIIDESGMPKERFSAEFPKEGPSILRIQQVVRGDSAAYFCASSPWSTKNIQYFGAGTRLSVL.

This clone counts as medium-sized. The genes are TRBV2 and TRBJ2-1; D gene ambiguous. Germline V gene data show CDR1 as SNHLY and CDR2 as FYNNEI. Between the trimmed V and J ends, which lost 3 bases and 4 bases, there was a span of 7 bases. The CDR3 extends over 13 amino acids. CDR3 coding DNA: TGTGCCAGCAGTGATTCCAGATACAATGAGCAGTTCTTC. Translation gives CASSDSRYNEQFF.

The J gene is TRBJ1-2, the V gene TRBV9; maybe TRBD1 (6 bases). The CDR3 is 14 amino acids. Germline V gene lookup returns CDR1 SGDLS and CDR2 YYNGEE. V lost 2 bases, J lost 4 bases, and 12 bases lay in between. CDR3 DNA sequence: TGTGCCAGCAGCGTGGGGGGGCTGGGCTATGGCTACACCTTC. Amino acid sequence: CASSVGGLGYGYTF.

V and J are TRBV11-3 and TRBJ2-1; either TRBD1 or TRBD2 may supply D (5 bases each). The CDR3 runs to 15 residues. The V gene's germline CDR1 is SGHNT and CDR2 YENEEA. Trimming removed 0 bases at V and 6 bases at J, with 12 bases between. CDR3 protein: CASSLDHGAGNEQFF. Here the CDR3 DNA reads TGTGCCAGCAGCTTAGATCACGGGGCCGGCAATGAGCAGTTCTTC.

This clone has just one count. The CDR3 spells CASSEGVSPLHF. DNA for the CDR3: TGTGCCAGCAGTGAAGGGGTTTCACCCCTCCACTTT. The chain is built from TRBV25-1 and TRBJ1-6; D remains ambiguous. V lost 2 bases and J lost 9, with 5 bases in between. The CDR3 loop spans 12 amino acids. In germline, CDR1 is MGHDK, CDR2 SYGVNS.

The V and J genes are TRBV18 and TRBJ2-3; a weak D match, TRBD1 (5 bases). Trimming shortened V by 6 bases and J by 0 bases, and 10 bases separated the two germline ends. The CDR3 loop spans 14 amino acids. CDR1 and CDR2 from the germline V gene are KGHSH and LQKENI. CDR3 sequence reads: CASSKTASTDTQYF. In DNA, the CDR3 is TGTGCCAGCTCGAAGACAGCAAGCACAGATACGCAGTATTTT.

This chain connects TRBV6-6 to TRBJ1-5; D uncertain. Germline CDR1 MNHNY, CDR2 SVGAGI (reference sequence). Trimming stripped 7 bases from V and 3 bases from J, with 16 bases between. This CDR3 contains 15 residues. CDR3 region: CASTNPSRLNQPQHF. CDR3 coding DNA: TGTGCCAGCACCAACCCGAGCAGACTCAATCAGCCCCAGCATTTT.

CDR3 residues: CSASLTEQYF. Here the CDR3 DNA reads TGCAGTGCTAGTTTAACCGAGCAGTACTTC. The chain joins TRBV20-1 to TRBJ2-7; unclear D gene. Germline CDR1 is DFQATT and CDR2 is SNEGSKA (reference sequence). V shed 3 bases and J shed 6 bases, with 6 bases lying between them. There are 10 residues in the CDR3.